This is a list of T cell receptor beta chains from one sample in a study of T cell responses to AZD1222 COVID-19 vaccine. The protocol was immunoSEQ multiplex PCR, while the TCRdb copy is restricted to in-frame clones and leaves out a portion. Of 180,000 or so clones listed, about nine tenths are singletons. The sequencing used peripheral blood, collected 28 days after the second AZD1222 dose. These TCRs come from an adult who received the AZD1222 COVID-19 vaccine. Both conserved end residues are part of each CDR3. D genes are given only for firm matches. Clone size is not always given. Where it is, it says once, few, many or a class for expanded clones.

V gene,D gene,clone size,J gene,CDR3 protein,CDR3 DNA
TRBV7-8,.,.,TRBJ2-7,CASSIGSSKYEQYF,TGTGCCAGCAGCATCGGGTCCTCGAAATACGAGCAGTACTTC
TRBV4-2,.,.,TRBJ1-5,CASSQEKNQPQHF,TGTGCCAGCAGCCAAGAAAAAAATCAGCCCCAGCATTTT
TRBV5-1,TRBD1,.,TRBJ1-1,CASSLWDRNTEAFF,TGCGCCAGCAGCTTATGGGACAGGAACACTGAAGCTTTCTTT
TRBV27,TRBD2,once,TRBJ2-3,CASRWTSGTTSTDTQYF,TGTGCCAGCAGATGGACTAGCGGGACGACTAGCACAGATACGCAGTATTTT
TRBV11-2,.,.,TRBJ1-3,CASSLERGNTIYF,TGTGCCAGCAGCTTAGAACGCGGAAACACCATATATTTT
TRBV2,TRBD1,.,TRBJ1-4,CASRDRGLEKLFF,TGTGCCAGCCGGGACAGGGGGCTTGAAAAACTGTTTTTT
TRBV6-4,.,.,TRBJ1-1,CASSGVRREAFF,TGTGCCAGCAGTGGTGTCCGCCGTGAAGCTTTCTTT
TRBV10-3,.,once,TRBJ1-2,CAISENGYTF,TGTGCCATCAGTGAGAATGGCTACACCTTC
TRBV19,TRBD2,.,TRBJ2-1,CASRGLAGEGEQFF,TGTGCCAGTAGGGGACTAGCGGGAGAAGGGGAGCAGTTCTTC
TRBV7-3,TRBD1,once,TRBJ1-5,CASSQGAGQPQHF,TGTGCCAGCAGCCAGGGGGCCGGTCAGCCCCAGCATTTT
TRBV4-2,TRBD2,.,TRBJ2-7,CASSPEASGSYEQYF,TGTGCCAGCAGCCCTGAAGCTAGCGGGTCCTACGAGCAGTACTTC
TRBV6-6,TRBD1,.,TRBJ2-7,CASSPIRLGQVYEQYF,TGTGCCAGCAGTCCAATACGTTTGGGACAGGTCTACGAGCAGTACTTC
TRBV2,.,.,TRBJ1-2,CASNARGYGYTF,TGTGCCAGCAATGCCCGCGGCTATGGCTACACCTTC